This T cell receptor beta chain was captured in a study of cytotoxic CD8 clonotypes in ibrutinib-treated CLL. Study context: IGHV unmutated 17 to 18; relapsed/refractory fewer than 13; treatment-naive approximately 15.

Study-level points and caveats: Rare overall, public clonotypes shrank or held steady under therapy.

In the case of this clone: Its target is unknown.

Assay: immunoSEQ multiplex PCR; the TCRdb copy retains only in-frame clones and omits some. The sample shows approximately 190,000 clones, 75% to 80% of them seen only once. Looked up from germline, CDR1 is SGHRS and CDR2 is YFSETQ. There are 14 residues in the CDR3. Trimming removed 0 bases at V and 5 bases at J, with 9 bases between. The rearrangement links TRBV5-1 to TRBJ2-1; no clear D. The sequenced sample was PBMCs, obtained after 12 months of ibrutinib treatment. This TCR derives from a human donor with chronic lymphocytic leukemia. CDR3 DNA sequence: TGCGCCAGCAGCTTGGGTTGGACCAACAATGAGCAGTTCTTC. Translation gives CASSLGWTNNEQFF. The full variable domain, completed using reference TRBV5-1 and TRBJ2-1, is KAGVTQTPRYLIKTRGQQVTLSCSPISGHRSVSWYQQTPGQGLQFLFEYFSETQRNKGNFPGRFSGRQFSNSRSEMNVSTLELGDSALYLCASSLGWTNNEQFFGPGTRLTVL.